The clone carrying this T cell receptor (beta chain) was detected only a few times. As yet, its antigen is unknown. The data are from a study of cytomegalovirus exposure and HLA in healthy donors. General study findings and limits: In a later analysis, HLA-C alleles had the fewest associated TCRs, DRB1 alleles the most.

The PCR ran on 60 Vbeta and 13 Jbeta primers. Assay used: immunoSEQ multiplex PCR; TCRdb lists only in-frame clones, some missing. The table lists 200,000 to 250,000 clones, approximately 81% of them singletons. This TCR was sampled from a young man in good health and CMV-seronegative. The sample was PBMCs.

CDR3 bases: TGCGCCAGCAGCTTGGGGAGCTCCTACGAGCAGTACTTC. Protein product: CASSLGSSYEQYF. The V gene is TRBV5-1, the J gene TRBJ2-7; no firm D call. Germline V gene sequence: CDR1 SGHRS, CDR2 YFSETQ. This CDR3 region has 13 residues. Between the trimmed V and J ends, which lost 0 bases and 0 bases, there was a span of 4 bases.